This T cell receptor (beta chain) was sequenced in a study of OX40 agonist ivuxolimab in advanced cancers. Sequenced by immunoSEQ multiplex PCR; TCRdb stores in-frame clones only, minus some. The sample has tens of thousands of clones; around 94% are singletons. In the case of this clone: Its specificity is unknown.

Findings of the study overall: At 0.1 to 3.0 mg/kg and by week 6, CD4+ and CD8+ T cells in the blood had expanded clonally.

With 4 bases removed from V and 4 bases from J, the gap between germline ends came to 19 bases. In germline, CDR1 is SEHNR, CDR2 FQNEAQ (reference sequence). This CDR3 contains 16 residues. The chain combines TRBV7-9 with TRBJ1-2; the D gene is possibly TRBD1 (6 bases). The material was CD4+ or CD8+ T cells sorted from blood, obtained in a trial of the OX40 agonist ivuxolimab. This TCR came from an adult with an advanced solid tumor such as melanoma, head and neck, liver or kidney cancer. Here the CDR3 reads CASSSPPGGGVYGYTF. Written as DNA, the CDR3 is TGTGCCAGCAGCTCCCCCCCGGGAGGGGGTGTCTATGGCTACACCTTC. Drawing the rest from reference TRBV7-9 and TRBJ1-2, the complete variable domain is DTGVSQNPRHKITKRGQNVTFRCDPISEHNRLYWYRQTLGQGPEFLTYFQNEAQLEKSRLLSDRFSAERPKGSFSTLEIQRTEQGDSAMYLCASSSPPGGGVYGYTFGSGTRLTVV.